The 18 T cell receptor beta chains below all came from one sample that was sequenced in a study of neurological immune-mediated disorders (dated by TCRdb to 2018 to 2020). Library generation was performed with 5' RACE. Data came from an Illumina HiSeq 2500. TCRdb reprocessed the public reads (quality trimming at Q25 with fastp, clone calling with MiXCR) and kept in-frame beta chains. A single entry per CDR3 protein holds the most common genes and DNA from its merged rows. This sample lists some 20,000 distinct CDR3 sequences; about 30% were detected once. Roughly 34% of the sample rests with the top ten. Material for sequencing was PBMCs. The source is a man aged 45-65 years with HTLV-1-associated myelopathy (HAM/TSP).

The table lists this clonotype with a few counts. The chain has TRBV20-1 and TRBJ1-1; D unclear. V lost 0 bases to trimming and J lost 1 base, with 12 bases between them. The CDR3 has 15 residues. CDR1 is DFQATT and CDR2 is SNEGSKA in the germline V gene (reference sequence). The CDR3 region is CSARDSGSWNTEAFF. The CDR3 nucleotides read TGCAGTGCTAGAGATTCGGGGTCTTGGAACACTGAAGCTTTCTTT.

This clonotype was recorded a few times. V gene TRBV29-1 combines with J gene TRBJ1-1, with D tentatively TRBD1 (5 bases). Germline V gene data show CDR1 as SQVTM and CDR2 as ANQGSEA. The V end lost 6 bases, the J end lost 4 bases, and 15 bases lay between the germline ends. The CDR3 length is 13 residues. This chain's CDR3 is CSVERDVSTEAFF. CDR3 sequence (DNA): TGCAGCGTGGAGCGGGACGTAAGCACTGAAGCTTTCTTT.

The chain employs TRBV29-1 and TRBJ2-2; D gene ambiguous. This CDR3 contains 14 residues. V was clipped by 5 bases and J by 1 base, with 11 bases between them. The V gene's germline CDR1 is SQVTM and CDR2 ANQGSEA. CDR3 DNA: TGCAGCGTTACTTCGGAAGGGAACACCGGGGAGCTGTTTTTT. Its translation: CSVTSEGNTGELFF.

This clonotype was detected a few times. The chain joins TRBV5-1 to TRBJ1-2, with D possibly being TRBD1 (5 bases). V was pared by 1 base and J by 4 bases, with 20 bases between. Germline CDR1 SGHRS, CDR2 YFSETQ. The CDR3 contains 17 residues. The CDR3 loop reads CASSLTRADTRPYGYTF. The CDR3 nucleotides are TGCGCCAGCAGCTTGACCCGGGCGGACACCCGGCCCTATGGCTACACCTTC.

This clonotype is a singleton in its sample. For the CDR3, the DNA is TGCGCCAGCAGCTCCTCCTCCGGGACTACAAACACTGAAGCTTTCTTT. It specifies CASSSSSGTTNTEAFF. The chain is built from TRBV5-1 and TRBJ1-1; possibly TRBD1 for D (5 bases). Germline CDR1 and CDR2: SGHRS and YFSETQ. Trimming took off 3 bases at V and 2 bases at J, with 17 bases between the two ends. This CDR3 is 16 amino acids long.

V usage is TRBV29-1 and J usage is TRBJ2-7; TRBD2 is a possible D gene (5 bases). V shed 3 bases and J shed 5 bases, with 11 bases lying between them. The CDR3 is 12 amino acids. Germline CDR1 and CDR2: SQVTM and ANQGSEA. CDR3 amino acids: CSVEKGVNEQYF. The DNA for the CDR3 is TGCAGCGTTGAGAAGGGAGTAAACGAGCAGTACTTC.

The V gene is TRBV5-1, the J gene TRBJ2-1, with 7 positions matching TRBD1. The germline CDR1 and CDR2 sequences are SGHRS and YFSETQ. CDR3 size: 14 residues. V was clipped by 7 bases and J by 2 bases; unmatched bases: 6. The CDR3 sequence is CASQQQGPYNEQFF. The CDR3 region has the DNA TGCGCCAGCCAACAACAGGGGCCCTACAATGAGCAGTTCTTC.

This clonotype was counted ten times or more. The J gene is TRBJ1-6, the V gene TRBV5-1, with D hard to call. Germline CDR1 and CDR2: SGHRS and YFSETQ. The V and J ends lost 3 bases and 8 bases respectively, with 9 bases between them. The length of the CDR3 is 13 residues. The CDR3 spells CASSYFGDSPLHF. CDR3 DNA sequence: TGCGCCAGCAGCTACTTCGGAGATTCACCCCTCCACTTT.

The rearrangement uses TRBV20-1 and TRBJ1-1; D is unresolved. V lost 7 bases, J lost 1 base, and 10 bases lay in between. The CDR3 loop spans 12 amino acids. CDR1 and CDR2 from the germline V gene are DFQATT and SNEGSKA (reference sequence). Here the CDR3 DNA reads TGCAGTGTGATGGACGGGAACACTGAAGCTTTCTTT. Residues: CSVMDGNTEAFF.

This clonotype has a handful of counts. This chain connects TRBV5-1 to TRBJ1-3, with TRBD1 matching 8 bases. Trimming at V came to 7 bases and at J to 4 bases, leaving 7 bases not matched to a gene. CDR3 length: 14 residues. The germline V gene encodes CDR1 SGHRS and CDR2 YFSETQ. CDR3 in DNA: TGCGCCAGCGCAGACAGGGGTCTCGGAAACACCATATATTTT. Translation: CASADRGLGNTIYF.

The V gene is TRBV6-2 or TRBV6-3, the J gene TRBJ1-1; unclear D gene. V was pared by 0 bases and J by 4 bases, with 15 bases between. The CDR3 is 16 residues long. CDR1 is MNHEY and CDR2 is SVGEGT in the germline V gene. The CDR3 coding sequence is TGTGCCAGCAGTTACTCGATGCTGGGAAGAAGCACTGAAGCTTTCTTT. Protein sequence: CASSYSMLGRSTEAFF.

The genes are TRBV6-6 and TRBJ2-1; 9 bases are shared with TRBD2. The CDR3 is 15 residues long. The germline gives CDR1 MNHNY, CDR2 SVGAGI (reference sequence). V was pared by 0 bases and J by 6 bases, with 3 bases of the junction left unmatched. In DNA, the CDR3 is TGTGCCAGCAGTTACTCCGGGACTAGCATCAATGAGCAGTTCTTC. Translated: CASSYSGTSINEQFF.

By sample share, this clonotype is medium-sized. This rearrangement joins TRBV20-1 to TRBJ1-5, with D tentatively TRBD1 (5 bases). Trimming left V 4 bases short and J 7 bases short, with 11 bases between. The germline V gene has CDR1 DFQATT and CDR2 SNEGSKA (reference sequence). The CDR3 has 12 amino acids. The CDR3 DNA reads TGCAGTGCTATCCAGGGTGGGCAGCCCCAGCATTTT. Encoded protein: CSAIQGGQPQHF.

The sample holds a few counts of this clonotype. V and J are TRBV5-1 and TRBJ2-3; 11 positions agree with TRBD2. The CDR3 runs to 15 residues. In germline, CDR1 is SGHRS, CDR2 YFSETQ. Trimming cost V 4 bases and J 2 bases; bases outside gene matches: 3. CDR3 coding DNA: TGCGCCAGCAGCCTACTAGCGGGAGACACAGATACGCAGTATTTT. It yields the protein CASSLLAGDTDTQYF.

This chain uses TRBV7-9 with TRBJ2-3; 7 bases agree with TRBD1. CDR1 and CDR2 (germline): SEHNR, FQNEAQ (reference sequence). J lost 7 bases, V lost 1 base, and 8 bases had no gene match. This CDR3 contains 15 residues. Here the CDR3 DNA reads TGTGCCAGCAGCTTAGGCCAGGGGGATGTCAATACGCAGTATTTT. It is translated as CASSLGQGDVNTQYF.

The chain carries TRBV12-3 or TRBV12-4 and TRBJ1-1, with D perhaps matching TRBD1 (5 bases). Trimming removed 6 bases at V and 1 base at J, with 21 bases between. This CDR3 has 17 amino acids. The CDR3 DNA reads TGTGCCAGCAGGACTCAGGGAAAGGGTCCCTCGAACACTGAAGCTTTCTTT. Amino acids: CASRTQGKGPSNTEAFF.

In this sample, this clonotype is medium-sized. The V and J genes are TRBV20-1 and TRBJ2-3; 9 nucleotides align to TRBD2. V trimming: 8 bases; J trimming: 1 base; junction bases outside the gene matches: 13. Germline V gives CDR1 DFQATT, CDR2 SNEGSKA (reference sequence). This CDR3 comprises 16 residues. The CDR3 DNA reads TGCAGTTCACTTAGACTAGCGGACTGGGGCACAGATACGCAGTATTTT. This translates into CSSLRLADWGTDTQYF.

This chain links TRBV3-1 with TRBJ2-1, with D maybe TRBD2 (6 bases). The CDR3 runs to 15 residues. V dropped 1 base and J dropped 5 bases, with 12 bases sitting between them. Germline CDR1 LGHDT, CDR2 YNNKEL (reference sequence). The chain's CDR3 is CASSQALAAHNEQFF. CDR3 nucleotides: TGTGCCAGCAGCCAAGCATTAGCGGCACACAATGAGCAGTTCTTC.